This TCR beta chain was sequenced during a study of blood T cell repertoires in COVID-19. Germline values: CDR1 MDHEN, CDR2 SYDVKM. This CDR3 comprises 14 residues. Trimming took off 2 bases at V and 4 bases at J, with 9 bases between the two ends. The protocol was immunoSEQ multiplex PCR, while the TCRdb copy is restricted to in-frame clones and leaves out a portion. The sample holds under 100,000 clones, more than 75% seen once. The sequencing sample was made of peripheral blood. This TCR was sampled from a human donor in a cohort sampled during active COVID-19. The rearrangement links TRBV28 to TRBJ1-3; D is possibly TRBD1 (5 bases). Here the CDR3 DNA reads TGTGCCAGCAGTTTAACCCCAGGGGGAAACACCATATATTTT. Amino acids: CASSLTPGGNTIYF. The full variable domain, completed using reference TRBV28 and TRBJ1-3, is DVKVTQSSRYLVKRTGEKVFLECVQDMDHENMFWYRQDPGLGLRLIYFSYDVKMKEKGDIPEGYSVSREKKERFSLILESASTNQTSMYLCASSLTPGGNTIYFGEGSWLTVV.